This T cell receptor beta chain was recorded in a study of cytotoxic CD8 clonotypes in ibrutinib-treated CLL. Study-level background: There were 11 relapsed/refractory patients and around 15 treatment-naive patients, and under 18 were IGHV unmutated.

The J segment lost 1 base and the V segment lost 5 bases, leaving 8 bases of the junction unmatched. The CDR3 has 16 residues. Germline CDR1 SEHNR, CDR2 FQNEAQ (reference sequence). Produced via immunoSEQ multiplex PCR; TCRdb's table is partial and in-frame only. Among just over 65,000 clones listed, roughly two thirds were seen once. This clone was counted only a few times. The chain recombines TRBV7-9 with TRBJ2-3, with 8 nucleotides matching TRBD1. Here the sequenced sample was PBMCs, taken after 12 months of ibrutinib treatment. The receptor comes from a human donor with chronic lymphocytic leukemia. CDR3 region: CASSTTGTGRTDTQYF. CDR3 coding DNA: TGTGCCAGCAGCACCACGGGGACAGGCCGCACAGATACGCAGTATTTT.